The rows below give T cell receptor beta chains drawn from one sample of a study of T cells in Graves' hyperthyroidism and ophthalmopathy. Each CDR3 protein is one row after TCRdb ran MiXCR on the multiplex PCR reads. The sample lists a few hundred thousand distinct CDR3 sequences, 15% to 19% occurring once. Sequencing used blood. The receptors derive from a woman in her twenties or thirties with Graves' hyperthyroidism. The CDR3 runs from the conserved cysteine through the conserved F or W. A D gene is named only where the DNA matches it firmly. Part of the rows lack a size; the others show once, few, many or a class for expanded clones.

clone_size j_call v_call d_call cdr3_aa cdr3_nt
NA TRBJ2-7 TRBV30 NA CAWSALSDHSTYEQYF TGTGCCTGGAGTGCCCTGTCGGATCACAGTACCTACGAGCAGTACTTC
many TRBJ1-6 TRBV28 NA CASSPSRAGVNNSPLHF TGTGCCAGCAGTCCTAGCCGCGCAGGGGTAAATAATTCACCCCTCCACTTT
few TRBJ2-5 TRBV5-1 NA CASSSGSGETQYF TGCGCCAGCAGCTCCGGTTCGGGAGAGACCCAGTACTTC
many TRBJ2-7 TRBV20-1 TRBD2 CSARPSGSSYEQYF TGCAGTGCTAGACCTAGCGGGAGTTCCTACGAGCAGTACTTC
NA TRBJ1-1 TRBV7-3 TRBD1 CASSLNPGTAGALGLGNTEAFF TGTGCCAGCAGCTTAAATCCCGGGACAGCCGGGGCGTTAGGCCTGGGGAACACTGAAGCTTTCTTT
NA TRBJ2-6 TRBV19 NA CASSIVSGSGANVLTF TGTGCCAGTAGTATCGTTTCAGGGTCTGGGGCCAACGTCCTGACTTTC
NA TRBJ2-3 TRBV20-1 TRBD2 CSAGTSESTDTQYF TGCAGTGCTGGGACTAGCGAAAGCACAGATACGCAGTATTTT
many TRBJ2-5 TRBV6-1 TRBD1 CASSKDRTGARETQYF TGTGCCAGCAGTAAAGACCGGACAGGGGCTAGAGAGACCCAGTACTTC
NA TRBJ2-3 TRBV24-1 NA CATSDSFGVTDTQYF TGTGCCACCAGTGATTCCTTTGGGGTCACAGATACGCAGTATTTT
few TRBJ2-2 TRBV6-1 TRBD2 CASTSGPGGGELFF TGTGCCAGCACTAGCGGGCCAGGTGGGGGGGAGCTGTTTTTT
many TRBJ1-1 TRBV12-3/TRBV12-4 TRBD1 CASSPRPDRPTEAFF TGTGCCAGCAGCCCCCGCCCGGACAGGCCCACTGAAGCTTTCTTT
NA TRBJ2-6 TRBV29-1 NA CSVGVDSGANVLTF TGCAGCGTTGGGGTTGACTCTGGGGCCAACGTCCTGACTTTC
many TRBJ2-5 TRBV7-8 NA CASSLSAGQETQYF TGTGCCAGCAGCTTATCCGCAGGCCAAGAGACCCAGTACTTC
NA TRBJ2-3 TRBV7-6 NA CASSPRAGTDTQYF TGTGCCAGCAGCCCCCGGGCAGGGACAGATACGCAGTATTTT
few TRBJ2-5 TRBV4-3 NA CASSQQYSARREEIQYF TGCGCCAGCAGCCAACAATATTCAGCAAGGCGTGAAGAGATCCAGTACTTC
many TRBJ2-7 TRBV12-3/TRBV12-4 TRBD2 CASSPGGGSSYEQYF TGTGCCAGCAGCCCCGGGGGGGGATCCTCCTACGAGCAGTACTTC
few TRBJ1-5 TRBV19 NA CASSMSFGTPYQPQHF TGTGCCAGTAGTATGTCCTTCGGGACACCTTATCAGCCCCAGCATTTT
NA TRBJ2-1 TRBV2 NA CASSLWDDSGSYNEQFF TGTGCCAGCAGCTTATGGGACGACAGCGGGTCCTACAATGAGCAGTTCTTC
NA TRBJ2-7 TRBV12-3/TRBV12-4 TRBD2 CASSLHLAGVASYEQYF TGTGCCAGCAGTCTCCATCTAGCGGGAGTGGCCTCCTACGAGCAGTACTTC
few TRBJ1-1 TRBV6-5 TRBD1 CASSYSDRMNTEAFF TGTGCCAGCAGTTACTCGGACAGGATGAACACTGAAGCTTTCTTT
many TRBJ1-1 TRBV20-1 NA CSARDHAGRTEAFF TGCAGTGCTAGAGATCATGCAGGCCGGACTGAAGCTTTCTTT
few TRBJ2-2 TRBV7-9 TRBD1 CASSLTGDTGELFF TGTGCCAGCAGCCTGACAGGGGACACCGGGGAGCTGTTTTTT
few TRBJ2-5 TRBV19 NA CASTSVRDQETQYF TGTGCCAGTACGTCTGTCCGGGACCAAGAGACCCAGTACTTC
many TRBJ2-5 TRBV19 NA CASSRLGSNKETQYF TGTGCCAGTAGTCGACTGGGGTCGAATAAGGAGACCCAGTACTTC
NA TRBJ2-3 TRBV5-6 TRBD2 CASSGEAGGLPDTQYF TGTGCCAGCAGCGGTGAAGCGGGAGGACTCCCAGATACGCAGTATTTT
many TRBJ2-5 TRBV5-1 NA CASSSPDSTETQYF TGCGCCAGCAGTTCCCCTGACAGTACAGAGACCCAGTACTTC
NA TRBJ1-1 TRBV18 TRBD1 CASSPTGGQAEAFF TGTGCCAGCTCGCCTACAGGGGGCCAGGCTGAAGCTTTCTTT
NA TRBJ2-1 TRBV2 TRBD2 CATPREGSYNEQFF TGTGCCACCCCGCGGGAGGGCTCCTACAATGAGCAGTTCTTC
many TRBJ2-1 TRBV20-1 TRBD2 CSAEPGTSGNEQFF TGCAGTGCCGAGCCGGGGACTAGCGGAAATGAGCAGTTCTTC
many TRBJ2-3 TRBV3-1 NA CASSQLDTQYF TGTGCCAGCAGCCAATTAGATACGCAGTATTTT
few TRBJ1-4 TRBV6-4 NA CASVGLPEEKLFF TGTGCCAGCGTAGGCCTCCCCGAAGAAAAACTGTTTTTT
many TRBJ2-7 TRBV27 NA CASSPLDYNPYEQYF TGTGCCAGCAGTCCATTAGACTACAACCCCTACGAGCAGTACTTC
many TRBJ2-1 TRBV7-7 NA CASSLALENEQFF TGTGCTAGCAGCTTGGCACTGGAGAATGAGCAGTTCTTC
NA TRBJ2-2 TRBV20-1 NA CSASWDTGELFF TGCAGTGCTAGTTGGGACACCGGGGAGCTGTTTTTT
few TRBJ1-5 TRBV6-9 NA CASSFTAEGQPQHF TGTGCCAGCAGTTTCACAGCCGAGGGACAGCCCCAGCATTTT
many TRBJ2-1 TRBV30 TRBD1 CAWSRTRGRDNEQFF TGTGCCTGGAGCCGGACGAGGGGGCGCGACAATGAGCAGTTCTTC
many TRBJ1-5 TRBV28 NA CASSLPFYRAQNSNQPQHF TGTGCCAGCAGTTTGCCCTTTTACCGGGCTCAGAATAGCAATCAGCCCCAGCATTTT
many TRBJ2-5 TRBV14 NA CASSLRKLALSETQYF TGTGCCAGCAGCCTCCGGAAGCTAGCACTTTCGGAGACCCAGTACTTC
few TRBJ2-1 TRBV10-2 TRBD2 CASRISGNVNEQFF TGCGCCAGCAGGATAAGCGGGAACGTCAATGAGCAGTTCTTC
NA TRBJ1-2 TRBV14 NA CASSQRISGDGYTF TGTGCCAGCAGCCAACGAATATCGGGCGATGGCTACACCTTC
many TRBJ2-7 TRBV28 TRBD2 CASSSYSGTSASYEQYF TGTGCCAGCAGTTCCTACTCCGGGACTAGCGCCTCCTACGAGCAGTACTTC
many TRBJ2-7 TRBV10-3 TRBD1 CAISDRDRGVYEQYF TGTGCCATCAGCGATCGAGACAGGGGGGTCTACGAGCAGTACTTC
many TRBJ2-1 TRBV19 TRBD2 CASSNSGRANEQFF TGTGCCAGTAGTAACAGCGGGAGGGCCAATGAGCAGTTCTTC
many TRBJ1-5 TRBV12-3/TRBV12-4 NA CASSLQGGNQPQHF TGTGCCAGCAGCCTACAGGGCGGGAATCAGCCCCAGCATTTT
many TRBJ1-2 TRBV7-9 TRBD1 CASSLAPGTDYGYTF TGTGCCAGCAGCTTAGCGCCCGGGACAGATTATGGCTACACCTTC
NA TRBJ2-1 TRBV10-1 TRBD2 CASSAPLAGGIINEQFF TGCGCCAGCAGTGCGCCACTAGCGGGAGGGATAATCAATGAGCAGTTCTTC
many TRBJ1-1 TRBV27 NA CASSSPRPNTEAFF TGTGCCAGCAGTTCCCCCCGACCGAACACTGAAGCTTTCTTT
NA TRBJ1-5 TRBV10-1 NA CASSEGPYQPQHF TGCGCCAGCAGTGAGGGTCCCTATCAGCCCCAGCATTTT